The source of this T cell receptor beta chain is a study of blood T cell repertoires in COVID-19. Germline-derived CDR1 and CDR2 are LNHNV and YYDKDF (reference sequence). J gave up 6 bases and V 3 bases, and 4 bases lay outside the gene matches. This CDR3 region has 15 residues. Generated by immunoSEQ multiplex PCR, the TCRdb table keeps only in-frame clones and is missing some. Counted here are under 200,000 clones, about 85% occurring once; the ten biggest clones make up around 10%. The J gene is TRBJ1-5, the V gene TRBV15; TRBD1 matches 11 bases. The TCR comes from a woman aged 80 or over with acute or convalescent COVID-19. What was sequenced was peripheral blood. CDR3 bases: TGTGCCACCAGCAGGGACAGGGGGCAGGTTCAGCCCCAGCATTTT. Translating gives CATSRDRGQVQPQHF.